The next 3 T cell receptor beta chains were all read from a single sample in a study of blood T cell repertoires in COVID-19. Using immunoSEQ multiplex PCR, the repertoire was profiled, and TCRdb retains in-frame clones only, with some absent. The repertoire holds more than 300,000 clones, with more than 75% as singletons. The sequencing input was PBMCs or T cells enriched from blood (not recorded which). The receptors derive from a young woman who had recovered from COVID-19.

The chain's CDR3 is CASSSPGGTEAFF. CDR3 DNA sequence: TGTGCCAGCAGCTCACCCGGTGGCACTGAAGCTTTCTTT. V is TRBV7-9 and J is TRBJ1-1; D gene ambiguous. Germline V gives CDR1 SEHNR, CDR2 FQNEAQ (reference sequence). Trimming took off 4 bases at V and 4 bases at J, with 10 bases between the two ends. The CDR3 extends over 13 amino acids.

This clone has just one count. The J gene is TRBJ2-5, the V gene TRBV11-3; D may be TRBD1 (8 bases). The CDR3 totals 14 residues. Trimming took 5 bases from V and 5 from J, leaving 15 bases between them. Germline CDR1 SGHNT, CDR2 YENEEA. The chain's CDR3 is CASSPGQGGETQYF. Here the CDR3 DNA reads TGTGCCAGCAGCCCAGGACAGGGAGGGGAGACCCAGTACTTC.

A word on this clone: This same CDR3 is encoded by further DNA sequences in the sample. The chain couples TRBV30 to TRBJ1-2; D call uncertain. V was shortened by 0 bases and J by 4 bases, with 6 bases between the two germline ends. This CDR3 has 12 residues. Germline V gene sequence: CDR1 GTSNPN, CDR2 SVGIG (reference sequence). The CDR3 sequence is CAWSVRGYGYTF. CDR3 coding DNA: TGTGCCTGGAGTGTACGGGGCTATGGCTACACCTTC.